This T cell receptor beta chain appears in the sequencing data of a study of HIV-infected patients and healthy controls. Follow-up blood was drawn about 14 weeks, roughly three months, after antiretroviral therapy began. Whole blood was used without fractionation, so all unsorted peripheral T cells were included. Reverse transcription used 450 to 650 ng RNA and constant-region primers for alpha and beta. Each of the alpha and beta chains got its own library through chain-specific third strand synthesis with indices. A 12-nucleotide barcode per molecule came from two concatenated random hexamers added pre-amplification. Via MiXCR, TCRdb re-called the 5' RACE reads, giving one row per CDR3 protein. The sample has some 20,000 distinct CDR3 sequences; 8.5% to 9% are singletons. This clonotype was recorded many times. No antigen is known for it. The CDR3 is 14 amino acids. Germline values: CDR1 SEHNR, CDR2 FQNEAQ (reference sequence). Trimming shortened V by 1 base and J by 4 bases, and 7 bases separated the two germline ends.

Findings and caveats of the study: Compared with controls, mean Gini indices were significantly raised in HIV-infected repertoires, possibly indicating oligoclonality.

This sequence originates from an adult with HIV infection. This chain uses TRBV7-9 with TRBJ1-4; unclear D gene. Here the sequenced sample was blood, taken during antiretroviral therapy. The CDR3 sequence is CASSLGAINEKLFF. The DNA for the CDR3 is TGTGCCAGCAGCTTAGGGGCAATTAATGAAAAACTGTTTTTT. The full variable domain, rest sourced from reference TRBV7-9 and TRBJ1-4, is DTGVSQNPRHKITKRGQNVTFRCDPISEHNRLYWYRQTLGQGPEFLTYFQNEAQLEKSRLLSDRFSAERPKGSFSTLEIQRTEQGDSAMYLCASSLGAINEKLFFGSGTQLSVL.